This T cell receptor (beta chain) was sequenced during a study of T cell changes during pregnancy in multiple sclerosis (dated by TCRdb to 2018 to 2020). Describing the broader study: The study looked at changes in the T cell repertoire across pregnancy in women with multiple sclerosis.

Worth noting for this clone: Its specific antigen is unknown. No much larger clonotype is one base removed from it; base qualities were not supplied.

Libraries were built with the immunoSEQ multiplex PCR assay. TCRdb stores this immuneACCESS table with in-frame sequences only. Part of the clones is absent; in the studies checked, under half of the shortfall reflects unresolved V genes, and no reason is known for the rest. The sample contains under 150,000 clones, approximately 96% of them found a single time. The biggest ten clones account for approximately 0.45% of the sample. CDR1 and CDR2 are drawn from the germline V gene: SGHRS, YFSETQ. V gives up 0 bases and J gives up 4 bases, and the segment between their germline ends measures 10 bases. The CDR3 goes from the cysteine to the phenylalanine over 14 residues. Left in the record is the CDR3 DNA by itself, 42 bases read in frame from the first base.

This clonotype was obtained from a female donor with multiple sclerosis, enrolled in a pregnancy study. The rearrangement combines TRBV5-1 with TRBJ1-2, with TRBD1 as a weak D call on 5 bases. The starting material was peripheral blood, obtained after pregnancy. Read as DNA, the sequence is TGCGCCAGCAGCTTGGAGGGGCCGGGCTATGGCTACACCTTC. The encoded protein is CASSLEGPGYGYTF.